This is a list of T cell receptor beta chains from one sample in a study of T cells in Graves' hyperthyroidism and ophthalmopathy. TCRdb reprocessed the multiplex PCR reads via MiXCR and lists one record per CDR3 protein. Seen here are 730,000 or so distinct CDR3 sequences, approximately 18% observed once, and the top ten hold roughly 17%. The sample taken for sequencing was blood. All receptors derive from a woman aged 45-65 years with Graves' hyperthyroidism that later progressed to Graves' ophthalmopathy. Both conserved end residues are part of each CDR3. A D gene is named only where the DNA matches it firmly. Clone size appears in some rows only: once, few, many, or a class for an expanded clone.

v_call: TRBV19; j_call: TRBJ1-1; clone_size: many; d_call: -; cdr3_aa: CASQRTSGDKSNTEAFF; cdr3_nt: TGTGCCAGTCAGAGAACCTCGGGGGACAAGTCGAACACTGAAGCTTTCTTT
v_call: TRBV20-1; j_call: TRBJ2-5; clone_size: -; d_call: TRBD1; cdr3_aa: CSAKGGTETQYF; cdr3_nt: TGCAGTGCTAAAGGGGGCACAGAGACCCAGTACTTC
v_call: TRBV6-1; j_call: TRBJ2-1; clone_size: -; d_call: -; cdr3_aa: CASSRPLTGGHNEQFF; cdr3_nt: TGTGCCAGCAGTAGACCCTTAACGGGGGGCCACAATGAGCAGTTCTTC
v_call: TRBV6-1; j_call: TRBJ2-3; clone_size: few; d_call: TRBD2; cdr3_aa: CASSSGGAPDTQYF; cdr3_nt: TGTGCCAGCAGCTCCGGGGGGGCCCCAGATACGCAGTATTTT
v_call: TRBV2; j_call: TRBJ1-5; clone_size: -; d_call: TRBD1; cdr3_aa: CASSDTAGTGDPHSNQPQHF; cdr3_nt: TGTGCCAGCAGTGATACAGCCGGGACAGGGGATCCTCATAGCAATCAGCCCCAGCATTTT
v_call: TRBV29-1; j_call: TRBJ2-2; clone_size: many; d_call: -; cdr3_aa: CSVVGESGLARNTGELFF; cdr3_nt: TGCAGCGTTGTTGGGGAATCGGGCCTTGCTAGAAACACCGGGGAGCTGTTTTTT
v_call: TRBV27; j_call: TRBJ2-1; clone_size: many; d_call: TRBD2; cdr3_aa: CASKRAGDYNEQFF; cdr3_nt: TGTGCCAGCAAACGAGCGGGGGATTACAATGAGCAGTTCTTC
v_call: TRBV2; j_call: TRBJ1-6; clone_size: -; d_call: -; cdr3_aa: CASSEAFKDSPLRGKSPLHF; cdr3_nt: TGTGCCAGCAGTGAAGCATTTAAAGACAGCCCGCTCAGGGGAAAATCACCCCTCCACTTT
v_call: TRBV7-9; j_call: TRBJ1-4; clone_size: -; d_call: -; cdr3_aa: CASSPGTPVGEKLFF; cdr3_nt: TGTGCCAGCAGCCCCGGGACTCCCGTCGGAGAAAAACTGTTTTTT
v_call: TRBV4-2; j_call: TRBJ2-3; clone_size: -; d_call: -; cdr3_aa: CASRYLEAGITDTQYF; cdr3_nt: TGTGCCAGCAGATACTTAGAGGCCGGGATTACAGATACGCAGTATTTT
v_call: TRBV12-3/TRBV12-4; j_call: TRBJ1-2; clone_size: many; d_call: -; cdr3_aa: CASSLALGNYGYTF; cdr3_nt: TGTGCCAGCAGTTTAGCATTAGGAAACTATGGCTACACCTTC
v_call: TRBV30; j_call: TRBJ1-6; clone_size: few; d_call: -; cdr3_aa: CAWSEGRKNSPLHF; cdr3_nt: TGTGCCTGGAGTGAAGGACGGAAAAATTCACCCCTCCACTTT
v_call: TRBV5-1; j_call: TRBJ2-1; clone_size: -; d_call: -; cdr3_aa: CASSFIASEQFF; cdr3_nt: TGCGCCAGCAGTTTTATAGCAAGTGAGCAGTTCTTC
v_call: TRBV12-3/TRBV12-4; j_call: TRBJ1-2; clone_size: many; d_call: -; cdr3_aa: CASSHTGNGYTF; cdr3_nt: TGTGCCAGCAGCCATACAGGGAATGGCTACACCTTC
v_call: TRBV5-1; j_call: TRBJ1-2; clone_size: -; d_call: -; cdr3_aa: CASSLNPGPARGYTF; cdr3_nt: TGCGCCAGCAGCTTAAACCCGGGCCCCGCTAGAGGCTACACCTTC
v_call: TRBV25-1; j_call: TRBJ1-6; clone_size: -; d_call: -; cdr3_aa: CASSGPPNSPLHF; cdr3_nt: TGTGCCAGCAGTGGACCGCCAAATTCACCCCTCCACTTT
v_call: TRBV20-1; j_call: TRBJ2-2; clone_size: many; d_call: -; cdr3_aa: CSAPVEGTGELFF; cdr3_nt: TGCAGTGCCCCGGTGGAGGGAACCGGGGAGCTGTTTTTT
v_call: TRBV20-1; j_call: TRBJ2-1; clone_size: once; d_call: -; cdr3_aa: CSALPGQINEQFF; cdr3_nt: TGCAGTGCTTTACCGGGACAAATTAATGAGCAGTTCTTC
v_call: TRBV20-1; j_call: TRBJ2-7; clone_size: many; d_call: TRBD2; cdr3_aa: CSASLDGGSSYEQYF; cdr3_nt: TGCAGTGCCTCGCTAGACGGGGGGAGCTCCTACGAGCAGTACTTC
v_call: TRBV5-4; j_call: TRBJ1-1; clone_size: few; d_call: TRBD1; cdr3_aa: CASSQTGRGEAFF; cdr3_nt: TGTGCCAGCAGCCAGACAGGGAGAGGTGAAGCTTTCTTT
v_call: TRBV9; j_call: TRBJ1-4; clone_size: many; d_call: -; cdr3_aa: CASSVGVATNEKLFF; cdr3_nt: TGTGCCAGCAGCGTAGGGGTAGCTACTAATGAAAAACTGTTTTTT
v_call: TRBV20-1; j_call: TRBJ1-2; clone_size: -; d_call: -; cdr3_aa: CSARDSQGDGYTF; cdr3_nt: TGCAGTGCTAGAGATTCACAGGGCGATGGCTACACCTTC
v_call: TRBV28; j_call: TRBJ2-7; clone_size: -; d_call: -; cdr3_aa: CASSPRTVTYEQYF; cdr3_nt: TGTGCCAGCAGTCCTCGGACAGTCACCTACGAGCAGTACTTC
v_call: TRBV4-1; j_call: TRBJ1-5; clone_size: -; d_call: -; cdr3_aa: CASSQIKGPGNQPQHF; cdr3_nt: TGCGCCAGCAGCCAAATTAAGGGCCCAGGGAATCAGCCCCAGCATTTT
v_call: TRBV9; j_call: TRBJ2-2; clone_size: few; d_call: -; cdr3_aa: CASSDTGPYEIGELFF; cdr3_nt: TGTGCCAGCAGCGACACAGGACCCTACGAGATCGGGGAGCTGTTTTTT
v_call: TRBV12-3/TRBV12-4; j_call: TRBJ1-3; clone_size: many; d_call: -; cdr3_aa: CASSYENGGNTIYF; cdr3_nt: TGTGCCAGCAGTTACGAAAATGGGGGAAACACCATATATTTT
v_call: TRBV5-4; j_call: TRBJ1-2; clone_size: -; d_call: TRBD1; cdr3_aa: CASNQGQGWDGYTF; cdr3_nt: TGTGCCAGCAACCAAGGACAGGGCTGGGATGGCTACACCTTC
v_call: TRBV6-2/TRBV6-3; j_call: TRBJ2-5; clone_size: -; d_call: -; cdr3_aa: CASSYTAIQETQYF; cdr3_nt: TGTGCCAGCAGTTACACGGCGATTCAAGAGACCCAGTACTTC
v_call: TRBV24-1; j_call: TRBJ2-5; clone_size: -; d_call: TRBD2; cdr3_aa: CATSDPSGGPQETQYF; cdr3_nt: TGTGCCACCAGTGATCCTAGCGGGGGGCCCCAAGAGACCCAGTACTTC
v_call: TRBV10-3; j_call: TRBJ1-6; clone_size: few; d_call: -; cdr3_aa: CAIKSDRSNSPLHF; cdr3_nt: TGTGCCATCAAAAGCGACAGGAGTAATTCACCCCTCCACTTT
v_call: TRBV5-1; j_call: TRBJ1-6; clone_size: many; d_call: TRBD1; cdr3_aa: CASSLSGQGRSPLHF; cdr3_nt: TGCGCCAGCAGCTTGTCAGGACAGGGACGATCACCCCTCCACTTT
v_call: TRBV9; j_call: TRBJ2-2; clone_size: -; d_call: TRBD1; cdr3_aa: CASSVEGAGTGELFF; cdr3_nt: TGTGCCAGCAGCGTAGAGGGGGCGGGCACCGGGGAGCTGTTTTTT
v_call: TRBV15; j_call: TRBJ1-2; clone_size: -; d_call: -; cdr3_aa: CATSGNSFSSYGYTF; cdr3_nt: TGTGCCACCAGCGGCAACAGTTTTTCTAGCTATGGCTACACCTTC
v_call: TRBV6-1; j_call: TRBJ1-3; clone_size: -; d_call: TRBD1; cdr3_aa: CASSSPTGSGNTIYF; cdr3_nt: TGTGCCAGCAGTTCCCCGACAGGGTCGGGAAACACCATATATTTT
v_call: TRBV7-9; j_call: TRBJ1-3; clone_size: few; d_call: TRBD1; cdr3_aa: CASSGDRGLFGNTIYF; cdr3_nt: TGTGCCAGCAGCGGAGACAGGGGTCTATTTGGAAACACCATATATTTT
v_call: TRBV29-1; j_call: TRBJ2-1; clone_size: -; d_call: TRBD1; cdr3_aa: CSVEWGGQGRWSSYNEQFF; cdr3_nt: TGCAGCGTTGAATGGGGGGGACAGGGGCGGTGGAGCTCCTACAATGAGCAGTTCTTC
v_call: TRBV11-2; j_call: TRBJ1-1; clone_size: many; d_call: -; cdr3_aa: CASSLGYISNTEAFF; cdr3_nt: TGTGCCAGCAGCTTAGGTTACATTTCGAACACTGAAGCTTTCTTT
v_call: TRBV5-1; j_call: TRBJ1-1; clone_size: few; d_call: -; cdr3_aa: CASSLGSGGGEAFF; cdr3_nt: TGCGCCAGCAGCTTGGGGAGTGGAGGAGGTGAAGCTTTCTTT
v_call: TRBV9; j_call: TRBJ1-6; clone_size: many; d_call: TRBD1; cdr3_aa: CASSAIHPGQGVSPLHF; cdr3_nt: TGTGCCAGCAGCGCTATCCACCCGGGACAGGGGGTTTCACCCCTCCACTTT
v_call: TRBV5-5; j_call: TRBJ2-1; clone_size: few; d_call: TRBD2; cdr3_aa: CASSLSAGGLVNEQFF; cdr3_nt: TGTGCCAGCAGCTTGAGCGCGGGAGGGTTGGTGAATGAGCAGTTCTTC